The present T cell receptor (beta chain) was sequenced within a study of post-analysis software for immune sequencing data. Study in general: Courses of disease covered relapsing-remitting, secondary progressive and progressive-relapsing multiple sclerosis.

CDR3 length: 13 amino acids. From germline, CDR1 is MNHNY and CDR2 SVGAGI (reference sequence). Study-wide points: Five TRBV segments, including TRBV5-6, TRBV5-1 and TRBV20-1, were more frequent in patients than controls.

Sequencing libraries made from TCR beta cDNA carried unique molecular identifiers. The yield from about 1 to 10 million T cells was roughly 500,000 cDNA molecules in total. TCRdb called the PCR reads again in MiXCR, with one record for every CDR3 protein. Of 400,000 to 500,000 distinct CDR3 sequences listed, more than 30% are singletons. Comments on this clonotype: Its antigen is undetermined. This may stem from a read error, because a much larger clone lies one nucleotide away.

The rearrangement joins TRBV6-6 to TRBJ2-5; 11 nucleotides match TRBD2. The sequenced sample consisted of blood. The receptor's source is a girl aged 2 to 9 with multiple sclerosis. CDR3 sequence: CASGTSGKEIQYF. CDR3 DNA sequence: TGTGCCAGCGGGACTAGCGGTAAAGAGATCCAGTACTTC.